These 30 T cell receptor beta chains share one sample of origin, sequenced in a study of T cells after yellow fever vaccination. One entry per CDR3 protein, called by TCRdb with MiXCR from the 5' RACE reads. Counted here are more than 250,000 distinct CDR3 sequences, 6.8% occurring once; the ten biggest clones make up 15% to 20%. The sequencing here drew on PBMCs, taken more than 40 days after the first yellow fever vaccination. These receptors all stem from a man in his late teens or twenties who received the YFV17D yellow fever vaccine.

This chain connects TRBV16 to TRBJ1-5, with TRBD1 matching 11 bases. With V trimmed by 4 bases and J by 2 bases, 7 bases remained unmatched. There are 17 residues in the CDR3. Germline V CDR1 and CDR2: KGHSY, FQNENV. The CDR3 loop reads CASSPQTGQGGNQPQHF. DNA of the CDR3: TGTGCCAGCAGCCCACAAACGGGACAGGGGGGCAATCAGCCCCAGCATTTT.

The chain joins TRBV4-3 to TRBJ2-7, with D perhaps TRBD2 (5 bases). This CDR3 is 15 amino acids long. Germline V CDR1 and CDR2: LGHNA, YSLEER. V was pared by 0 bases and J by 0 bases, with 9 bases between. The CDR3 nucleotides read TGCGCCAGCAGCCAAGATGCGGGTCGCTCCTACGAGCAGTACTTC. It codes for CASSQDAGRSYEQYF.

This clonotype occurred many times. The J gene is TRBJ1-2, the V gene TRBV6-6, with D possibly matching TRBD1 (5 bases). Per germline, CDR1 MNHNY and CDR2 SVGAGI (reference sequence). The CDR3 runs 13 residues. V shed 6 bases and J shed 2 bases, with 10 bases lying between them. The CDR3 coding sequence is TGTGCCAGCAGGGGAGGGGAAAACTATGGCTACACCTTC. This sequence encodes CASRGGENYGYTF.

The rearrangement links TRBV7-8 to TRBJ2-5; TRBD1 is a possible D gene (6 bases). Deletions cut 4 bases from V and 5 bases from J, with 14 bases between. Germline CDR1 SGHVS, CDR2 FQNEAQ. The CDR3 has 14 amino acids. The CDR3: CASSSDRLRETQYF. DNA of the CDR3: TGTGCCAGCAGCTCCGACAGGTTGCGGGAGACCCAGTACTTC.

This chain links TRBV6-5 with TRBJ2-2; a possible D gene is TRBD1 (6 bases). CDR1 is MNHEY and CDR2 is SVGAGI in the germline V gene. Trimming stripped 4 bases from V and 6 bases from J, with 12 bases between. The CDR3 is 14 residues long. DNA of the CDR3: TGTGCCAGCAGTTTCCAAGGGGGTTCCGGGGAGCTGTTTTTT. This encodes CASSFQGGSGELFF.

The table lists this clonotype with many counts. The J gene is TRBJ2-1, the V gene TRBV5-1, with D maybe TRBD1 (6 bases). This CDR3 is built from 15 residues. V gave up 4 bases and J gave up 0 bases, with 11 bases separating them. In germline, CDR1 is SGHRS, CDR2 YFSETQ. CDR3 nucleotide sequence: TGCGCCAGCAGCCCTGGACAGAGCTCCTACAATGAGCAGTTCTTC. Protein sequence: CASSPGQSSYNEQFF.

This chain joins TRBV20-1 and TRBJ2-5; 9 nucleotides match TRBD1. The CDR3 is made up of 15 amino acids. Trimming at V came to 1 base and at J to 6 bases, leaving 9 bases not matched to a gene. CDR1 and CDR2 from the germline V gene are DFQATT and SNEGSKA (reference sequence). CDR3 loop: CSARGPGQGRKTQYF. CDR3 nucleotide sequence: TGCAGTGCTAGAGGGCCGGGACAGGGAAGGAAGACCCAGTACTTC.

This clonotype was counted many times. The J gene is TRBJ1-1, the V gene TRBV15, with no clear D. CDR1 and CDR2 (germline): LNHNV, YYDKDF (reference sequence). This CDR3 has 15 amino acids. V was pared by 0 bases and J by 1 base, with 9 bases between. CDR3 DNA sequence: TGTGCCACCAGCAGAGAGGGGTCTGGGAACACTGAAGCTTTCTTT. Its translation is CATSREGSGNTEAFF.

The CDR3 DNA follows: TGCGCCAGCAGCCCATCGGGACCGAACACCGGGGAGCTGTTTTTT. Residues: CASSPSGPNTGELFF. This rearrangement joins TRBV4-3 to TRBJ2-2; D is possibly TRBD1 or TRBD2 (5 bases each). V shed 4 bases and J shed 0 bases, with 9 bases lying between them. Germline V gene data show CDR1 as LGHNA and CDR2 as YSLEER. The CDR3 has 15 amino acids.

This clonotype was counted between two and nine times. J is TRBJ1-3 and V is TRBV5-1, with D unresolved. V was cut by 4 bases and J by 0 bases, with 11 bases left in between. This CDR3 spans 15 amino acids. The germline CDR1 and CDR2 sequences are SGHRS and YFSETQ. CDR3: CASSLFGSSGNTIYF. CDR3 in DNA: TGCGCCAGCAGCCTTTTCGGCAGCTCTGGAAACACCATATATTTT.

This clonotype was seen only a few times. The chain couples TRBV5-4 to TRBJ2-1; D is ambiguous. Trimming shortened V by 0 bases and J by 0 bases, and 7 bases separated the two germline ends. This CDR3 contains 15 residues. Germline-derived CDR1 and CDR2 are SGHNT and YYREEE (reference sequence). Here the CDR3 reads CASSLVVSSYNEQFF. The DNA for the CDR3 is TGTGCCAGCAGCTTGGTGGTGAGCTCCTACAATGAGCAGTTCTTC.

A few counts support this clonotype. This chain joins TRBV9 and TRBJ1-2; 7 nucleotides line up with TRBD1. The germline CDR1 and CDR2 sequences are SGDLS and YYNGEE. The CDR3 totals 15 residues. The trim removed 6 bases at V and 2 bases at J, leaving 10 bases unmatched. CDR3 coding DNA: TGTGCCAGCAACCCGGGGACAGCTAAGAACTATGGCTACACCTTC. Encoded protein: CASNPGTAKNYGYTF.

The rearrangement links TRBV7-9 to TRBJ1-6; tentatively, D is TRBD1 (5 bases). Trimming cost V 5 bases and J 7 bases, with 18 bases left between them. The CDR3 consists of 16 residues. The germline V gene encodes CDR1 SEHNR and CDR2 FQNEAQ (reference sequence). The CDR3 spells CASSPGLRSSNSPLHF. The CDR3 DNA sequence: TGTGCCAGCAGCCCGGGACTGAGGTCGAGCAATTCACCCCTCCACTTT.

This clonotype occurred a few times. This chain uses TRBV7-2 with TRBJ2-7; tentative D call: TRBD2 (6 bases). Germline V CDR1 and CDR2: SGHTA, FQGNSA. CDR3 length: 12 amino acids. The V end lost 5 bases, the J end lost 4 bases, and 9 bases lay between the germline ends. CDR3: CASSHAGYEQYF. CDR3 DNA: TGTGCCAGCAGCCATGCGGGATACGAGCAGTACTTC.

This clonotype was counted only a few times. The rearrangement uses TRBV18 and TRBJ1-1; no definite D call. The CDR3 is 13 residues long. The germline V gene has CDR1 KGHSH and CDR2 LQKENI. V lost 3 bases and J 1 base, leaving 6 bases between the germline ends. In nucleotides, the CDR3 is TGTGCCAGCTCACCTTCAGGGAACACTGAAGCTTTCTTT. Translated, it gives CASSPSGNTEAFF.

This clonotype was found a few times. The CDR3 reads CASRVSYNEQFF. Here the CDR3 DNA reads TGTGCCAGCAGGGTCAGCTACAATGAGCAGTTCTTC. V gene TRBV2 combines with J gene TRBJ2-1; D is ambiguous. Trimming removed 6 bases at V and 3 bases at J, with 6 bases between. This CDR3 has 12 amino acids. From germline, CDR1 is SNHLY and CDR2 FYNNEI.

This clonotype has just a few counts. CDR3 protein: CASSKVKSGGLHEQYV. The CDR3 DNA is TGTGCCAGCAGCAAAGTTAAAAGCGGGGGGCTCCACGAGCAGTACGTC. The chain couples TRBV21-1 to TRBJ2-7; TRBD2 reflects the table's D call only, with no check against the DNA. TRBV21-1 is designated a pseudogene. This CDR3 contains 16 residues.

This clonotype was counted a few times. The J gene is TRBJ1-6, the V gene TRBV7-2; the D is unclear. Trimming took 4 bases from V and 6 from J, leaving 7 bases between them. CDR3 length equals 13 residues. Germline V lookup: CDR1 SGHTA, CDR2 FQGNSA. The DNA for the CDR3 is TGTGCCAGCAGCTCTAACCGTAATTCACCCCTCCACTTT. Its protein is CASSSNRNSPLHF.

This clonotype showed up just a few times. The genes are TRBV20-1 and TRBJ2-3; D not resolved. Deletions cut 0 bases from V and 2 bases from J, with 6 bases between. The CDR3 extends over 13 amino acids. Per germline, CDR1 DFQATT and CDR2 SNEGSKA (reference sequence). CDR3 DNA: TGCAGTGCTAGAGATTGGACCACAGATACGCAGTATTTT. Translating gives CSARDWTTDTQYF.

The table lists this clonotype with a few counts. V gene TRBV2 combines with J gene TRBJ2-2; 12 bases map to TRBD2. CDR3 length: 15 residues. CDR1 and CDR2 (germline): SNHLY, FYNNEI. V trimming: 7 bases; J trimming: 3 bases; junction bases outside the gene matches: 3. The DNA of the CDR3 is TGTGCCAGCAAACGGACTAGCGGGGACACCGGGGAGCTGTTTTTT. This sequence encodes CASKRTSGDTGELFF.

This clonotype was counted many times. The rearrangement links TRBV4-3 to TRBJ1-2, with a weak D call TRBD1 (6 bases). Trimming cost V 0 bases and J 2 bases, with 16 bases left between them. The CDR3 is 17 residues long. Germline V gives CDR1 LGHNA, CDR2 YSLEER. CDR3 coding DNA: TGCGCCAGCAGCCAAGATCCGGGGACATTTTTCAACTATGGCTACACCTTC. This codes for CASSQDPGTFFNYGYTF.

The V gene is TRBV5-6, the J gene TRBJ1-6, with a tentative D call TRBD1 (5 bases). V gave up 2 bases and J gave up 7 bases, with 13 bases separating them. Germline assignment: CDR1 SGHDT and CDR2 YYEEEE. This CDR3 is 15 amino acids long. CDR3 protein: CASSFSSEGNSPLHF. In DNA, the CDR3 is TGTGCCAGCAGCTTCTCCTCCGAGGGGAATTCACCCCTCCACTTT.

The chain links TRBV6-1 to TRBJ2-6, with D possibly matching TRBD2 (6 bases). This CDR3 has 17 residues. CDR1 and CDR2 (germline): MNHNS, SASEGT. V dropped 8 bases and J dropped 0 bases, with 17 bases sitting between them. CDR3 nucleotides: TGTGCCAGCGAGGGGCGGGGAAGGGGCTCTGGGGCCAACGTCCTGACTTTC. This sequence encodes CASEGRGRGSGANVLTF.

V is TRBV7-9 and J is TRBJ2-1; 7 bases are a match to TRBD1. J was trimmed by 4 bases and V by 1 base; bases with no gene match: 4. CDR3 length: 15 amino acids. The germline CDR1 and CDR2 sequences are SEHNR and FQNEAQ (reference sequence). CDR3 residues: CASSLVQGVYNEQFF. The CDR3 DNA sequence: TGTGCCAGCAGCTTAGTCCAGGGGGTTTACAATGAGCAGTTCTTC.

In its sample, this clonotype was seen many times. The chain has TRBV12-3 or TRBV12-4 and TRBJ1-1; D not resolved. V lost 7 bases to trimming and J lost 0 bases, with 9 bases between them. This CDR3 is 13 amino acids long. CDR3 protein: CASNNPVNTEAFF. In DNA, the CDR3 is TGTGCCAGCAACAACCCGGTGAACACTGAAGCTTTCTTT.

This sequence joins TRBV28 and TRBJ1-6; D is possibly TRBD1 (5 bases). V was cut by 5 bases and J by 4 bases, with 6 bases left in between. This CDR3 is 13 amino acids long. Germline assignment: CDR1 MDHEN and CDR2 SYDVKM. CDR3 coding DNA: TGTGCCAGCAGTCAGGGTTATAATTCACCCCTCCACTTT. Protein: CASSQGYNSPLHF.

V usage is TRBV27 and J usage is TRBJ2-7; 11 nucleotides align to TRBD2. Germline-derived CDR1 and CDR2 are MNHEY and SMNVEV (reference sequence). CDR3 length: 15 residues. Trimming removed 3 bases from V and 4 bases from J; junction bases left unmatched: 5. The CDR3 loop reads CASSLASGGTYEQYF. The CDR3 DNA reads TGTGCCAGCAGTTTGGCTAGCGGGGGGACATACGAGCAGTACTTC.

The table lists this clonotype with a few counts. The chain joins TRBV7-3 to TRBJ1-5; TRBD1 matches at 7 bases. The length of the CDR3 is 16 residues. Per the germline V gene, CDR1 is SGHTA and CDR2 is FQGTGA. V shed 5 bases and J 4 bases; nucleotides not matched to a gene: 11. In nucleotides, the CDR3 is TGTGCCAGCAGCAGTGCAAACAGGGGATTGAATCAGCCCCAGCATTTT. Its translation: CASSSANRGLNQPQHF.

This clonotype was found a few times. This sequence joins TRBV5-1 and TRBJ2-1, with D uncertain. Trimming cost V 4 bases and J 3 bases, with 14 bases left between them. Per germline, CDR1 SGHRS and CDR2 YFSETQ. CDR3 size: 15 residues. The CDR3 loop reads CASSLRLVGYNEQFF. CDR3 nucleotide sequence: TGCGCCAGCAGCCTTCGACTGGTGGGCTACAATGAGCAGTTCTTC.

The chain recombines TRBV27 with TRBJ2-5, with D possibly matching TRBD1 (5 bases). In germline, CDR1 is MNHEY, CDR2 SMNVEV (reference sequence). The V end was cut by 4 bases, the J end by 9 bases, with 9 bases between. This CDR3 contains 11 residues. The CDR3, as DNA: TGTGCCAGCAGTTCGAGCAGGGCCCAGTACTTC. Amino acids: CASSSSRAQYF.